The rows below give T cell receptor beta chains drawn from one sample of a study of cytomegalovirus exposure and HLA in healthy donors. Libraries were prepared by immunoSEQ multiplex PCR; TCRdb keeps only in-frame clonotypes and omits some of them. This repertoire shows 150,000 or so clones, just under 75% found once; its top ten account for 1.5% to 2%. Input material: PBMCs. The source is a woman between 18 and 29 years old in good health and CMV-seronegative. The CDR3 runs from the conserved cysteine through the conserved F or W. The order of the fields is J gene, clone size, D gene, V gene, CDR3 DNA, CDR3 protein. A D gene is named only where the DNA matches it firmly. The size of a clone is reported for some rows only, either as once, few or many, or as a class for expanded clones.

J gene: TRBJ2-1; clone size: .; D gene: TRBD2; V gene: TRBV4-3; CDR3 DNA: TGCGCCAGCAGCCAAGCGCGGGGGTCCGGCGAGTGGGATGAGCAGTTCTTC; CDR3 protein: CASSQARGSGEWDEQFF
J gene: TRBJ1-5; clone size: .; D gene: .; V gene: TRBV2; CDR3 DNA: TGTGCCAGCAGCGCCGGGACAAGCAATCAGCCCCAGCATTTT; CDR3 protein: CASSAGTSNQPQHF
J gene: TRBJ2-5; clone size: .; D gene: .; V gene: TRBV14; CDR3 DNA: TGTGCCAGCAGCCCCAGTCTAAGCGGTATTCGCGAGACCCAGTACTTC; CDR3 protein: CASSPSLSGIRETQYF
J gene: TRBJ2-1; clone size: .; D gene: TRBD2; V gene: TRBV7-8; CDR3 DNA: TGTGCCAGCAGGGGACTAGCGGGAGCTGGGGAGCAGTTCTTC; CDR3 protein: CASRGLAGAGEQFF
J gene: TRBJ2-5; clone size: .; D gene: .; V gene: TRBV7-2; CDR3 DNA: TGTGCCAGCAGTTCTAGCTCCCAAGAGACCCAGTACTTC; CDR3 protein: CASSSSSQETQYF
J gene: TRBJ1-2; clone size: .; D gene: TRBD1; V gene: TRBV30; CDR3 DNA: TGTGCCTGCTCGACAGGGGGGAGAGGCTACACCTTC; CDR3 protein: CACSTGGRGYTF
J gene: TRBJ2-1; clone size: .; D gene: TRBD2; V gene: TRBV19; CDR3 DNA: TGTGCCAGTAGTGGTCGGACTAGCGGGACCCACAATGAGCAGTTCTTC; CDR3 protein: CASSGRTSGTHNEQFF
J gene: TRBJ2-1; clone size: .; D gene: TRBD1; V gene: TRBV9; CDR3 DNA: TGTGCCAGCAGCCCCACCCTCCGGGACAGGGGGGAGGATGAGCAGTTCTTC; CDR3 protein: CASSPTLRDRGEDEQFF
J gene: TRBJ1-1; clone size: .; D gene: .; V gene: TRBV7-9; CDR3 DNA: TGTTCCAGCAGCTTGGTACAGCTGGGGAACACTGAAGCTTTCTTT; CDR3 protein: CSSSLVQLGNTEAFF
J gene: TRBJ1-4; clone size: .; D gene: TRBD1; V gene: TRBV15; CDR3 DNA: TGTGCCACCAGCAGCCCCCGGGACAGGACGGAAAAACTGTTTTTT; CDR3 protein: CATSSPRDRTEKLFF
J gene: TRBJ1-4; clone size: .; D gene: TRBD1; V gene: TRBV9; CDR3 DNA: TGTGCCAGCAGCGTAGAGGCCCGGGTCCCGGGACAGGCGGCTAATGAAAAACTGTTTTTT; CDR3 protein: CASSVEARVPGQAANEKLFF
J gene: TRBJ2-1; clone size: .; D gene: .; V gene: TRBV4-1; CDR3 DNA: TGCGCCAGCAGCCGCGCAGGTTGGCCCCCCGATGAGCAGTTCTTC; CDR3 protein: CASSRAGWPPDEQFF
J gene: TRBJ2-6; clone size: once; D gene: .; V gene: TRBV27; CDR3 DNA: TGTGCCAGCAGTTCGCCCGCGGGCTATTCTGGGGCCAACGTCCTGACTTTC; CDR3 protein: CASSSPAGYSGANVLTF
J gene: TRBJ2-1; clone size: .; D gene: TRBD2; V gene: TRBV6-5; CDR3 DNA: TGTGCCAGCAGGGTGGGGGGAGGGAGCACTCCTGAGCAGTTCTTC; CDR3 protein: CASRVGGGSTPEQFF
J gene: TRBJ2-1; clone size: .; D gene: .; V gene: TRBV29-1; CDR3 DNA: TGCAGCGTACAGAGGGTGGATGAGCAGTTCTTC; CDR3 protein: CSVQRVDEQFF
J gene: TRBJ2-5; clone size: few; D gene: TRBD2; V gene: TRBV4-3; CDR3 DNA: TGCGCCAGCAGCCAAACCGGGACTAGCGGGGGAGAGACCCAGTACTTC; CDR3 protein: CASSQTGTSGGETQYF
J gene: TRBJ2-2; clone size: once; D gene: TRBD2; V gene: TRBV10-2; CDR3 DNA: TGCGCCAGCAGCATAGCGGGAGGTATCGGGGAGCTGTTTTTT; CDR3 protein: CASSIAGGIGELFF
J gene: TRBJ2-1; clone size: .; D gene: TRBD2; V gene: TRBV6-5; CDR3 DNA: TGTGCCAGCAGTTACTTGGCGGGGGGGTACAATGAGCAGTTCTTC; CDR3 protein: CASSYLAGGYNEQFF
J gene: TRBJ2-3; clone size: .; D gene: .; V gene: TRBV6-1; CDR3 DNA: TGTGCCAGCAGTGAAGCGGGAGCTGGCACAGATACGCAGTATTTT; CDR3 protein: CASSEAGAGTDTQYF
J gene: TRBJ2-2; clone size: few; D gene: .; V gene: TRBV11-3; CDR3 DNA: TGTGCCAGCAGCTTAGATCCCAGGGCTGGCGGGGAGCTGTTTTTT; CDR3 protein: CASSLDPRAGGELFF
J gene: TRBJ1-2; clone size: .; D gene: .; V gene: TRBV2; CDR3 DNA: TGTGCCAGCAAGGGGTCAGGGGTCGGCTATGGCTACACCTTC; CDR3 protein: CASKGSGVGYGYTF
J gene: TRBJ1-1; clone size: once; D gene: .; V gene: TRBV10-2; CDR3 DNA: TGCGCCAGCAACCTCGGTCGAGAAGCTTTCTTT; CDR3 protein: CASNLGREAFF
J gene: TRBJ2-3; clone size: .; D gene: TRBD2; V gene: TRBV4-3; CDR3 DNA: TGCGCCAGCAGCCAAGAGGGGGGAGGGAGGGATACGCAGTATTTT; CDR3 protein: CASSQEGGGRDTQYF
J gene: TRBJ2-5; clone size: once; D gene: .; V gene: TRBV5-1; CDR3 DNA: TGCGCCAGCAACACACAGGGTCCTGAGACCCAGTACTTC; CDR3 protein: CASNTQGPETQYF
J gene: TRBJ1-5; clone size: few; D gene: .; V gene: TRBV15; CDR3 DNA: TGTGCCACCAGCAGAGAAGCTTATCAGCCCCAGCATTTT; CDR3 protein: CATSREAYQPQHF
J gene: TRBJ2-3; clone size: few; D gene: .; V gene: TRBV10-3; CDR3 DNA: TGTGCCATCAGTGAGTCAGCGGCTAGCACAGATACGCAGTATTTT; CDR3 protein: CAISESAASTDTQYF
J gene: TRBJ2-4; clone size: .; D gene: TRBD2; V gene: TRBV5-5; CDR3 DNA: TGTGCCAGCAGCTCTAGCGGGAGTTCCTACATTCAGTACTTC; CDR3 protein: CASSSSGSSYIQYF
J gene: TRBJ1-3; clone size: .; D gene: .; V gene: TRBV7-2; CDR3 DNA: TGTGCCAGCAGCTTGGCTTCTGGAAACACCATATATTTT; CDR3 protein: CASSLASGNTIYF
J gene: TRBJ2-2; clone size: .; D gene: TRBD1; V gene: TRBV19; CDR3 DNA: TGTGCCAGTTATGACAGGGGGACCGGGGAGCTGTTTTTT; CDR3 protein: CASYDRGTGELFF
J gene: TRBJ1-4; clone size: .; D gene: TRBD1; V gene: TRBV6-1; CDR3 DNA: TGTGCCAGCAGCGGACAGGGAGGTAATGAAAAACTGTTTTTT; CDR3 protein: CASSGQGGNEKLFF
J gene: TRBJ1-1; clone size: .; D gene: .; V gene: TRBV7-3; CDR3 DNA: TGTGCCAGCAGCTTAGAGACAGACACTGAAGCTTTCTTT; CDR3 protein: CASSLETDTEAFF
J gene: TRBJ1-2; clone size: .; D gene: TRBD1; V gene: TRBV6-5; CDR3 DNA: TGTGCCAGCAGTAAATCCCGGGACAGGGCTGGTGGCTACACCTTC; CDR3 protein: CASSKSRDRAGGYTF
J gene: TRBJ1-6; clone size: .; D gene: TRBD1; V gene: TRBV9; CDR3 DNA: TGTGCCAGCAGCGAGAGGGACAGGGCGGTCTCCTATAATTCACCCCTCCACTTT; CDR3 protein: CASSERDRAVSYNSPLHF
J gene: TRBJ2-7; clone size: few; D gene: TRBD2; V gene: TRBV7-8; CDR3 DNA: TGTGCCAGCAGCCAAAACCGAAGACTAGCGGACCGCTCCTACGAGCAGTACTTC; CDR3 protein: CASSQNRRLADRSYEQYF
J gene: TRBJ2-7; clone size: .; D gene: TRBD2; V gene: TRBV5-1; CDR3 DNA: TGCGCCAGCAGCTTGGGGGGGGGCGAGCAGTACTTC; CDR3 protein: CASSLGGGEQYF
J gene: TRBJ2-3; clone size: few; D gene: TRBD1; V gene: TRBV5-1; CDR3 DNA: TGCGCCAGCAGCCCCGGACAGGGGGGGGCAGATACGCAGTATTTT; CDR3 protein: CASSPGQGGADTQYF
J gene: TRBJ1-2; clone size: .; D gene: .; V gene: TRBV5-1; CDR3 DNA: TGCGCCAGCAGCCCCTTCGGGGGGGCGGATGGCTACACCTTC; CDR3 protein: CASSPFGGADGYTF
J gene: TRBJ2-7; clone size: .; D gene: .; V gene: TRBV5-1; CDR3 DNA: TGCGCCAGCAGCTTGTTTCCAGGGTCCTACGAGCAGTACTTC; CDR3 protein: CASSLFPGSYEQYF
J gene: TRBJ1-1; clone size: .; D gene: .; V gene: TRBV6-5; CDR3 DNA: TGTGCCAGCAGAATGGACAGCCTCACTGAAGCTTTCTTT; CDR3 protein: CASRMDSLTEAFF
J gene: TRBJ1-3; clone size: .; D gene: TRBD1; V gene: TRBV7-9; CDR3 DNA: TGTGCCAGCAGCCTACTGCAGGGGGCTGGAAACACCATATATTTT; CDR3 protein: CASSLLQGAGNTIYF
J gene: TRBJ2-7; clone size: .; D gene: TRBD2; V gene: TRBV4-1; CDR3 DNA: TGCGCCAGCAGCCAACACGGACTAGCGGGGGGATACTCTAGCGAGCAGTACTTC; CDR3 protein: CASSQHGLAGGYSSEQYF
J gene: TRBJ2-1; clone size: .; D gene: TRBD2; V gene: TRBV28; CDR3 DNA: TGTGCCAGCAGTTCTAGCGGCGACTACAATGAGCAGTTCTTC; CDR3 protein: CASSSSGDYNEQFF
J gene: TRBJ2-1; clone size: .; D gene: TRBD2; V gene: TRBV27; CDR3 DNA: TGTGCCAGCAGTTCCAGGGGACTAGCGGGATTTGAGCAGTTCTTC; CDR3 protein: CASSSRGLAGFEQFF
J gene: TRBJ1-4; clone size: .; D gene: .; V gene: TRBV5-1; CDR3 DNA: TGCGCCAGCAGCTTGGATCTTCCTCCGAATGAAAAACTGTTTTTT; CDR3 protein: CASSLDLPPNEKLFF
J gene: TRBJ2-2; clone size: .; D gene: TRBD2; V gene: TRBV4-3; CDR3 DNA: TGCGCCAGCAGCCAGACTAGCGGGAGCACCGGGGAGCTGTTTTTT; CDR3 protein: CASSQTSGSTGELFF
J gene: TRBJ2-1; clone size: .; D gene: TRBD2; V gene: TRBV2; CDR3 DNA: TGTGCCAGCAGTTTAGCGGGAGGGCCGTACAATGAGCAGTTCTTC; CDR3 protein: CASSLAGGPYNEQFF
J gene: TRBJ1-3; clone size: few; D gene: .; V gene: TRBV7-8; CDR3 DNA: TGTGCCAGCAGCTTAGACAGGGTGCCAGGAAACACCATATATTTT; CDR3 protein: CASSLDRVPGNTIYF
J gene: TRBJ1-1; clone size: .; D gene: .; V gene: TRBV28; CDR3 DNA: TGTGCCGCCCGGGGGGGGAAGGCCACTGAAGCTTTCTTT; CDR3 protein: CAARGGKATEAFF
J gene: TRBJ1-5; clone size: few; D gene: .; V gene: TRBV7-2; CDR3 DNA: TGTGCCAGCAGCCCGGCGGGGGGAAGCAATCAGCCCCAGCATTTT; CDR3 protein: CASSPAGGSNQPQHF